Presented here are 28 T cell receptor beta chains from one specimen sequenced in a study of T cell clonality in common variable immunodeficiency. Clones were read by immunoSEQ multiplex PCR, and TCRdb kept only the in-frame ones, dropping some. The table lists around 29,000 clones, with no singletons. Material for sequencing was peripheral blood mononuclear cells. The receptors stem from a person aged 18 to 70 in good health.

Ten or more counts support this clone. The CDR3 is cut off 3 residues early in the read; its end comes from the germline J gene. This chain joins TRBV19 and TRBJ1-2, with D possibly matching TRBD1 (6 bases). V was cut by 6 bases and J by 1 base, with 12 bases left in between. CDR1 and CDR2 (germline): LNHDA, SQIVND (reference sequence). This CDR3 contains 14 residues. CDR3 bases read: TGTGCCAGTAGAGGAATACAGGGTAACTATGGC. Its protein product is CASRGIQGNYG. The full CDR3 reads CASRGIQGNYGYTF. The variable domain in full, with the rest retrieved from reference TRBV19 and TRBJ1-2, is DGGITQSPKYLFRKEGQNVTLSCEQNLNHDAMYWYRQDPGQGLRLIYYSQIVNDFQKGDIAEGYSVSREKKESFPLTVTSAQKNPTAFYLCASRGIQGNYGYTFGSGTRLTVV.

This clone was detected a few times. The CDR3 is cut off 3 residues early in the read; its end comes from the germline J gene. The chain carries TRBV11-3 and TRBJ1-3, with D possibly being TRBD1 (6 bases). The CDR3 consists of 14 residues. Germline V gene sequence: CDR1 SGHNT, CDR2 YENEEA. V lost 5 bases and J lost 9, with 17 bases in between. The sequenced CDR3 bases are TGTGCCAGCAGCCCCAGGGGAGGTTCCAGCACC. This translates into CASSPRGGSST. The complete CDR3 reads CASSPRGGSSTIYF.

As to this clone: The read terminates 3 residues before the CDR3 end, so the remaining end is supplied by the germline J gene. This chain links TRBV10-2 with TRBJ2-1; 12 positions agree with TRBD2. This CDR3 contains 14 residues. Germline CDR1 reads WSHSY; CDR2 reads SAAADI. Trimming cost V 6 bases and J 4 bases; bases outside gene matches: 1. CDR3 residues: CASRLAGGYNEQFF. Partial CDR3 DNA: TGCGCCAGCAGGCTAGCGGGAGGGTACAATGAG.

The table lists this clone with a few counts. The read finishes 3 residues shy of the CDR3 end, and the germline J gene is used to complete it. This chain links TRBV2 with TRBJ1-2; D unresolved. The CDR3 sequence is 11 residues long. Germline CDR1 and CDR2: SNHLY and FYNNEI. The V end lost 7 bases, the J end lost 3 bases, and 6 bases lay between the germline ends. This CDR3 reads CASTQDYGYTF. CDR3 bases read: TGTGCCAGCACCCAGGACTATGGC.

The table lists this clone with many counts. The DNA read from the CDR3 is TGCAGTGCTAGGCCGCGGGTCGGCACTGAGACC. This encodes CSARPRVGTET. The whole CDR3 region reads CSARPRVGTETQYF. This chain connects TRBV20-1 to TRBJ2-5; a possible D gene is TRBD2 (5 bases). The read halts 3 residues ahead of the CDR3 end, with the missing end drawn from the germline J gene. Trimming removed 3 bases at V and 5 bases at J, with 16 bases between. CDR3 size: 14 residues. Germline-derived CDR1 and CDR2 are DFQATT and SNEGSKA (reference sequence).

This clone was seen many times. Coverage ceases 3 residues before the CDR3 finishes, and the germline J gene fills in the end. The chain carries TRBV7-9 and TRBJ1-4; no clear D. Germline V lookup: CDR1 SEHNR, CDR2 FQNEAQ (reference sequence). The CDR3 spans 14 residues. Trimming stripped 1 base from V and 5 bases from J, with 8 bases between. The CDR3 sequence is CASSLVGGNEKLFF. The part of the CDR3 DNA that was read is TGTGCCAGCAGCTTAGTCGGCGGGAATGAAAAA.

This clone was recorded many times. CDR3 bases read: TGTGCCAGCAGTTTACTCGACAGGGGGAACATT. Translating it yields CASSLLDRGNI. The full CDR3 protein is CASSLLDRGNIQYF. J is TRBJ2-4 and V is TRBV12-3 or TRBV12-4; the match to TRBD1 covers 9 bases. The sequenced fragment ends 3 residues before the CDR3 boundary, so the rest is inferred from the germline J gene. This CDR3 has 14 amino acids. Trimming took 2 bases from V and 7 from J; bases not matched to a gene: 3.

A note on this clone: The CDR3 goes on 3 residues after the read ends, and that part is filled in from the germline J gene. V gene TRBV20-1 combines with J gene TRBJ1-1; no definite D call. CDR1 and CDR2 from the germline V gene are DFQATT and SNEGSKA (reference sequence). Trimming stripped 3 bases from V and 7 bases from J, with 12 bases between. The CDR3 consists of 12 residues. This chain's CDR3 is CSASLEGLEAFF. The part of the CDR3 DNA that was read is TGCAGTGCTAGCCTGGAGGGCCTTGAA.

This clone was seen a handful of times. The read ends 3 residues before the CDR3 terminus; that terminus is restored from the germline J gene. The chain carries TRBV18 and TRBJ1-2; D gene unclear. The V end lost 2 bases, the J end lost 3 bases, and 4 bases lay between the germline ends. The CDR3 is 12 amino acids. Germline V gene lookup returns CDR1 KGHSH and CDR2 LQKENI. CDR3 bases read: TGTGCCAGCTCACCAGTAGACTATGGC. Its translation is CASSPVDYG. The entire CDR3 protein is CASSPVDYGYTF.

There are many counts of this clone. The read ends 3 residues before the CDR3 terminus; that terminus is restored from the germline J gene. This chain joins TRBV5-1 and TRBJ2-5; 11 nucleotides agree with TRBD2. In germline, CDR1 is SGHRS, CDR2 YFSETQ. The CDR3 totals 17 residues. V was pared by 2 bases and J by 4 bases, with 10 bases of the junction left unmatched. The sequenced CDR3 bases are TGCGCCAGCAGCTTCACTAGCGGGAGTCGAGTAGGAGAGACC. Residues: CASSFTSGSRVGET. The CDR3 as a whole reads CASSFTSGSRVGETQYF.

Ten or more counts support this clone. The read gets to within 3 residues of the CDR3 end, and the germline J gene fills in the rest. The chain uses TRBV18 and TRBJ2-3; D remains unclear. The CDR3 is 15 residues long. With 1 base removed from V and 1 base from J, the gap between germline ends came to 9 bases. Germline CDR1 is KGHSH and CDR2 is LQKENI. This chain's CDR3 is CASSPRALGTDTQYF. The sequenced part of the CDR3 DNA is TGTGCCAGCTCACCACGAGCCCTCGGCACAGATACG.

This clone turned up a few times. The junction does not match germline at one end; this may be a read error. The CDR3 end lies 3 residues beyond the end of the read and is filled in from the germline J gene. V usage is TRBV30 and J usage is TRBJ1-5; no firm D call. In germline, CDR1 is GTSNPN, CDR2 SVGIG (reference sequence). This CDR3 contains 13 residues. CDR3 bases read: TGTGCCTGGAGTGTAGATAGCATTCAGCCC. It encodes CAWSVDSIQP. The CDR3 in its entirety is CAWSVDSIQPQHF.

This clone was seen at least ten times. The sequenced fragment ends 3 residues before the CDR3 boundary, so the rest is inferred from the germline J gene. J is TRBJ1-2 and V is TRBV30; TRBD1 matches at 7 bases. The J segment lost 5 bases and the V segment lost 4 bases, leaving 7 bases of the junction unmatched. CDR3 length: 13 residues. Germline assignment: CDR1 GTSNPN and CDR2 SVGIG (reference sequence). CDR3 sequence: CAWTYRGGYGYTF. The part of the CDR3 DNA that was read is TGTGCCTGGACCTACAGGGGAGGTTATGGC.

This clone has a handful of counts. The CDR3 is cut off 3 residues early in the read; its end comes from the germline J gene. The chain is built from TRBV11-3 and TRBJ2-1, with D possibly TRBD1 on 6 matching bases. The CDR3 totals 13 residues. Germline V gene data show CDR1 as SGHNT and CDR2 as YENEEA. Trimming left V 3 bases short and J 9 bases short, with 12 bases between. CDR3 bases read: TGTGCCAGCAGCTTTAGGGGGTTTGCTGAG. It codes for CASSFRGFAE. The CDR3 in full is CASSFRGFAEQFF.

There are a few counts of this clone. The CDR3 end is not reached by the read, which stops 3 residues before it; the germline J gene fills it in. The chain is built from TRBV5-1 and TRBJ2-5, with 8 nucleotides matching TRBD2. The V segment lost 0 bases and the J segment 2 bases; nucleotides outside the gene matches: 6. The V gene's germline CDR1 is SGHRS and CDR2 YFSETQ. The CDR3 covers 16 residues. The CDR3 protein is CASSLVYGTRQETQYF. The sequenced CDR3 bases are TGCGCCAGCAGCTTGGTATATGGGACTAGGCAAGAGACC.

Ten or more counts support this clone. The read comes to an end 3 residues before the CDR3 does, leaving the germline J gene to fill in the end. J is TRBJ1-5 and V is TRBV19, with 8 bases matching TRBD1. Germline loops: CDR1 LNHDA, CDR2 SQIVND (reference sequence). Unmatched junction bases numbered 6, after V lost 5 bases and J lost 3 bases. This CDR3 is built from 15 residues. CDR3 residues: CASSAGTGPNQPQHF. CDR3 bases read: TGTGCCAGTAGTGCCGGGACAGGCCCCAATCAGCCC.

This clone was observed many times. The read halts 3 residues ahead of the CDR3 end, with the missing end drawn from the germline J gene. The chain is built from TRBV20-1 and TRBJ2-1, with 11 bases aligning to TRBD2. The CDR3 is made up of 16 amino acids. V lost 8 bases, J lost 1 base, and 10 bases stayed unmatched. Germline V gene data show CDR1 as DFQATT and CDR2 as SNEGSKA (reference sequence). The CDR3 spells CSPLLAGGGSYNEQFF. CDR3 bases read: TGCAGTCCATTATTAGCGGGGGGGGGTTCCTACAATGAG.

This clone was counted many times. The CDR3 extends 3 residues past the end of the read, so its final part is completed from the germline J gene. This chain uses TRBV6-4 with TRBJ1-2; 7 bases line up with TRBD1. The V gene end was trimmed by 5 bases and the J gene end by 5 bases; junction bases not matched to a gene: 5. The CDR3 consists of 13 residues. CDR1 and CDR2 (germline): MRHNA, SNTAGT. CDR3 DNA, as far as it was read: TGTGCCAGCAGTCCCGGGGACAGTTATGGC. It encodes CASSPGDSYG. The full CDR3 reads CASSPGDSYGYTF.

There are many counts of this clone. The CDR3 end lies 3 residues beyond the end of the read and is filled in from the germline J gene. The chain employs TRBV5-6 and TRBJ2-2, with a tentative D call TRBD1 (6 bases). The CDR3 has 12 amino acids. Germline lookup yields CDR1 SGHDT and CDR2 YYEEEE. Here the CDR3 reads CASSSGSRGLFF. The covered CDR3 bases are TGTGCCAGCAGCTCAGGTAGCAGGGGG.

This clone has a count of ten or more. Read coverage stops 3 residues before the CDR3 terminus; the germline J gene supplies the remainder. The chain uses TRBV11-3 and TRBJ1-6, with 7 bases identical to TRBD1. The CDR3 is 13 residues long. Trimming took 5 bases from V and 10 from J; bases not matched to a gene: 5. Germline V gene data show CDR1 as SGHNT and CDR2 as YENEEA. CDR3: CASSRQGNSPLHF. The CDR3 bases that were read are TGTGCCAGCAGCCGACAGGGAAACTCACCC. The full variable domain, completed using reference TRBV11-3 and TRBJ1-6, is EAGVVQSPRYKIIEKKQPVAFWCNPISGHNTLYWYLQNLGQGPELLIRYENEEAVDDSQLPKDRFSAERLKGVDSTLKIQPAELGDSAVYLCASSRQGNSPLHFGNGTRLTVT.

This clone showed up many times. The CDR3 end is not reached by the read, which stops 3 residues before it; the germline J gene fills it in. V usage is TRBV20-1 and J usage is TRBJ1-1, with a tentative D call TRBD1 (5 bases). The CDR3 has 14 amino acids. Trimming cost V 3 bases and J 0 bases, with 11 bases left between them. CDR1 is DFQATT, CDR2 SNEGSKA, per germline (reference sequence). CDR3 DNA (partial): TGCAGTGCTAGGCAGGGCTTTATGAACACTGAA. Its translation is CSARQGFMNTE. The whole CDR3 sequence is CSARQGFMNTEAFF.

This clone showed up many times. The read comes to an end 3 residues before the CDR3 does, leaving the germline J gene to fill in the end. This chain links TRBV19 with TRBJ1-2, with 7 bases matching TRBD1. This CDR3 has 14 residues. From germline, CDR1 is LNHDA and CDR2 SQIVND (reference sequence). CDR3 DNA (partial): TGTGCCAGTAGTGTCTACAGGGGATCTAAGGGC. Translated: CASSVYRGSKG. The whole CDR3 region reads CASSVYRGSKGYTF.

Comment on this clone: The sequence runs out 3 residues before the end of the CDR3; the remainder is reconstructed from the germline J gene. The chain recombines TRBV2 with TRBJ2-2, with D perhaps TRBD1 (6 bases). Germline lookup yields CDR1 SNHLY and CDR2 FYNNEI. The CDR3 loop spans 14 amino acids. CDR3 residues: CASSGPSGANVLFF. The part of the CDR3 DNA that was read is TGTGCCAGCAGTGGCCCCTCAGGGGCCAACGTG.

This clone was found a few times. The missing CDR3 end, 3 residues past where the read stops, is filled in from the germline J gene. The chain joins TRBV7-9 to TRBJ2-3; possible D gene TRBD2, 6 bases. Germline V lookup: CDR1 SEHNR, CDR2 FQNEAQ (reference sequence). The CDR3 extends over 12 amino acids. Trimming removed 8 bases at V and 6 bases at J, with 12 bases between. The CDR3: CASLLAPDTQYF. The CDR3 DNA, read in part, is TGTGCCAGCTTACTAGCCCCGGATACG.

This clone occurred a few times. The read stops 3 residues short of the end of the CDR3; the missing end is completed from the germline J gene. The genes are TRBV11-2 and TRBJ2-7; 10 positions agree with TRBD2. This CDR3 spans 13 amino acids. Germline V gene sequence: CDR1 SGHAT, CDR2 FQNNGV. The J segment lost 6 bases and the V segment lost 6 bases, leaving 5 bases of the junction unmatched. The CDR3 bases that were read are TGTGCCAGCAGTGTAACTAGCGGGACCGAG. This sequence encodes CASSVTSGTE. The full-length CDR3 reads as CASSVTSGTEQYF.

A word on this clone: The read ends 3 residues early relative to the CDR3; the germline J gene fills the gap. The gene calls are TRBV7-9 and TRBJ2-7; 12 positions agree with TRBD2. J was trimmed by 4 bases and V by 5 bases; bases with no gene match: 6. Germline V gene lookup returns CDR1 SEHNR and CDR2 FQNEAQ (reference sequence). The CDR3 covers 15 residues. CDR3 sequence reads: CASSLGLAGTYEQYF. CDR3 DNA, as far as it was read: TGTGCCAGCAGCCTAGGACTAGCGGGAACATACGAG.

This clone showed up just a few times. The CDR3 end lies 3 residues beyond the end of the read and is filled in from the germline J gene. The gene calls are TRBV20-1 and TRBJ2-7; D is ambiguous. The CDR3 is 13 residues long. Germline V gives CDR1 DFQATT, CDR2 SNEGSKA (reference sequence). V was cut by 0 bases and J by 2 bases, with 8 bases left in between. CDR3 residues: CSARESLPYEQYF. Partial CDR3 DNA: TGCAGTGCTAGAGAGTCACTACCCTACGAG.

This clone was counted at least ten times. The CDR3 end is not reached by the read, which stops 3 residues before it; the germline J gene fills it in. This chain uses TRBV12-3 or TRBV12-4 with TRBJ2-7; 10 positions match TRBD2. Trimming took 3 bases from V and 6 from J; bases not matched to a gene: 5. This CDR3 region has 14 residues. The CDR3 spells CASSFGLAGVEQYF. CDR3 bases read: TGTGCCAGCAGTTTTGGGCTAGCGGGAGTCGAG.